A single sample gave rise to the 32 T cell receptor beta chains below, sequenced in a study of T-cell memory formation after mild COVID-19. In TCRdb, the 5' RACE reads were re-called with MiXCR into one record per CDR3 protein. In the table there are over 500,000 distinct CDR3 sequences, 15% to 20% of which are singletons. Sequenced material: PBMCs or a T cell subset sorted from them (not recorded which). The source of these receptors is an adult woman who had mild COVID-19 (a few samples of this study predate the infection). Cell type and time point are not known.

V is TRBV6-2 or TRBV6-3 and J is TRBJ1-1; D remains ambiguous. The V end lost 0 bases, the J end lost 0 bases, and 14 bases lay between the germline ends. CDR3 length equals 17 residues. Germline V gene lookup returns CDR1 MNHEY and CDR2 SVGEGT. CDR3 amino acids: CASSYSFAGELNTEAFF. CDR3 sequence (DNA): TGTGCCAGCAGTTACTCTTTCGCTGGGGAATTGAACACTGAAGCTTTCTTT.

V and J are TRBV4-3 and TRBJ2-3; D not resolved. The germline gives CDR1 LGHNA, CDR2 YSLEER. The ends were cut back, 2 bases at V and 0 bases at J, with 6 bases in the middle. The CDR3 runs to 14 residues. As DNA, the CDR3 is TGCGCCAGCAGCCAATATCCTAGCACAGATACGCAGTATTTT. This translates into CASSQYPSTDTQYF.

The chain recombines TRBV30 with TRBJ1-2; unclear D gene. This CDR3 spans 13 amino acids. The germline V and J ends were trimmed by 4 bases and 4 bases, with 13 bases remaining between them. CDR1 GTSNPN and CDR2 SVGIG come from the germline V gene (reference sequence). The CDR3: CAWNGVGRYGYTF. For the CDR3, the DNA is TGTGCCTGGAACGGGGTTGGTCGCTATGGCTACACCTTC.

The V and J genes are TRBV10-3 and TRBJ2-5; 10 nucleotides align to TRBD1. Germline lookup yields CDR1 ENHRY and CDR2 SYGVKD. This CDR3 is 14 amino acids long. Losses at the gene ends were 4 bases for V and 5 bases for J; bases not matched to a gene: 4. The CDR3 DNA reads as TGTGCCATCAGTGCCGGGACAGGGGCCGAGACCCAGTACTTC. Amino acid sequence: CAISAGTGAETQYF.

The CDR3 protein is CASSQEGRGTGELFF. CDR3 nucleotides: TGCGCCAGCAGCCAAGAGGGGCGGGGCACCGGGGAGCTGTTTTTT. The V gene is TRBV4-1, the J gene TRBJ2-2; possible D gene TRBD2, 6 bases. The CDR3 is 15 residues long. The germline gives CDR1 MGHRA, CDR2 YSYEKL. The V end was cut by 0 bases, the J end by 4 bases, with 9 bases between.

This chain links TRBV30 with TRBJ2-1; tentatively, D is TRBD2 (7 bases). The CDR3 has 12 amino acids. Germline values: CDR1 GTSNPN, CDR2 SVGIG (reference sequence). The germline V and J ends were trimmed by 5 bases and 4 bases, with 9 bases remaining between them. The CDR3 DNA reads TGTGCCTGGCGGGGGGCTTACAATGAGCAGTTCTTC. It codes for CAWRGAYNEQFF.

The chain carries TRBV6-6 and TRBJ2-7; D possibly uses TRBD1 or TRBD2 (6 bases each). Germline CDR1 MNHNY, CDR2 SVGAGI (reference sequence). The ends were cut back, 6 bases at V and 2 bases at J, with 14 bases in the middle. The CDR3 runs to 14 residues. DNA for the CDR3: TGTGCCAGCAGCCCGGGGGACACAGCCTACGAGCAGTACTTC. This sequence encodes CASSPGDTAYEQYF.

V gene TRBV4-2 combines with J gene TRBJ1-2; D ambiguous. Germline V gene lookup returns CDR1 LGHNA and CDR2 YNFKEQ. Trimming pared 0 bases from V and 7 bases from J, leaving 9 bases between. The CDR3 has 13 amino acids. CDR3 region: CASSQDRTTGYTF. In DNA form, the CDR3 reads TGTGCCAGCAGCCAAGACAGGACCACTGGCTACACCTTC.

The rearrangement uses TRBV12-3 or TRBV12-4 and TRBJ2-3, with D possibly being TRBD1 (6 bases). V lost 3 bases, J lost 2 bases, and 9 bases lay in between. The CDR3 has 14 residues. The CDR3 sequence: CASSLGHYTDTQYF. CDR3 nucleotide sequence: TGTGCCAGCAGTTTGGGACATTACACAGATACGCAGTATTTT.

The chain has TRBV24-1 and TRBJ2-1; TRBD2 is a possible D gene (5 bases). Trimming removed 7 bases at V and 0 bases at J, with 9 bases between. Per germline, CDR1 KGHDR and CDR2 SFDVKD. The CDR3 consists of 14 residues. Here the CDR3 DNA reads TGTGCCACCAGAGAGAGGGACTCCTACAATGAGCAGTTCTTC. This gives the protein CATRERDSYNEQFF.

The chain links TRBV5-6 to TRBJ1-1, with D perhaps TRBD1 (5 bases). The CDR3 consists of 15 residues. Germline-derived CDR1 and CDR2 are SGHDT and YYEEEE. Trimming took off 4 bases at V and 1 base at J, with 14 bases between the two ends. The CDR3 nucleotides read TGTGCCAGCAGCAGAGGGACCGTACCGAACACTGAAGCTTTCTTT. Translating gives CASSRGTVPNTEAFF.

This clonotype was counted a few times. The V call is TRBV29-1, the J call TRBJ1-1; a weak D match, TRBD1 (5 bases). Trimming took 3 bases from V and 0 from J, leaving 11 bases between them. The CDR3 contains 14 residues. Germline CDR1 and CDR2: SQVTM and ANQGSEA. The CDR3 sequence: CSVDQGPLNTEAFF. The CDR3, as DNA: TGCAGCGTTGATCAGGGACCCTTGAACACTGAAGCTTTCTTT.

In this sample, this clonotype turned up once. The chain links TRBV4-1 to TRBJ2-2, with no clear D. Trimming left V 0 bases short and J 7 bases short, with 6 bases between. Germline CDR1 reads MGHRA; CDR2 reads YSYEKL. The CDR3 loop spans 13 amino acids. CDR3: CASSQDVYGELFF. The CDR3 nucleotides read TGCGCCAGCAGCCAAGATGTTTACGGGGAGCTGTTTTTT.

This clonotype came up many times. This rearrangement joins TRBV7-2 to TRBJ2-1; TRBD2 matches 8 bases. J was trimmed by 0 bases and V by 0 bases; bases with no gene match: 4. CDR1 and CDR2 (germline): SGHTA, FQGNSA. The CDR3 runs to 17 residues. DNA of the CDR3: TGTGCCAGCAGCTTAGCGCCGGGACTAGGCTCCTACAATGAGCAGTTCTTC. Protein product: CASSLAPGLGSYNEQFF.

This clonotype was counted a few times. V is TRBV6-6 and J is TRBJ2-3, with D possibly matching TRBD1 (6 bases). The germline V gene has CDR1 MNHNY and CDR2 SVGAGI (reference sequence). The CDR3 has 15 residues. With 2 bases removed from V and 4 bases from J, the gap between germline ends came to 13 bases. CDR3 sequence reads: CASSYGGPGADTQYF. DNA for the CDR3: TGTGCCAGCAGTTACGGGGGCCCGGGTGCAGATACGCAGTATTTT.

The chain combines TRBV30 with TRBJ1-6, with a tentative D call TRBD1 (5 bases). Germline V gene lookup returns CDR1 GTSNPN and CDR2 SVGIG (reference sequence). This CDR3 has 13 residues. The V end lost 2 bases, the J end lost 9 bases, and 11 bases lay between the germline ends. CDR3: CAWSTGAGSPLHF. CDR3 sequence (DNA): TGTGCCTGGAGTACCGGGGCCGGTTCACCCCTCCACTTT.

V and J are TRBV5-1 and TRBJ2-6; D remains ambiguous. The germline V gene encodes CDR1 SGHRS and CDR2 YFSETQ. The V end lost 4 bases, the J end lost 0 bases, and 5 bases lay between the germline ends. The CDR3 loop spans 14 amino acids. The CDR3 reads CASSMNSGANVLTF. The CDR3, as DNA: TGCGCCAGCAGCATGAACTCTGGGGCCAACGTCCTGACTTTC.

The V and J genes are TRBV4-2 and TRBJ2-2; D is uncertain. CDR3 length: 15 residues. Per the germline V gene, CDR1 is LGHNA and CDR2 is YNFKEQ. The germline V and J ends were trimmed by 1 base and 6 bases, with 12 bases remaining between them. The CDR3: CASSQGEGKAGELFF. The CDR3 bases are TGTGCCAGCAGCCAAGGAGAAGGGAAGGCCGGGGAGCTGTTTTTT.

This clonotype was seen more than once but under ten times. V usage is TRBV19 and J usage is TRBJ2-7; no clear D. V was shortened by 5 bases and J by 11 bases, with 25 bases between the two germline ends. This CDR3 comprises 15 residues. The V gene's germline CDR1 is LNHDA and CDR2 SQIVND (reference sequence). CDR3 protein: CASSPHSPTKGGEYF. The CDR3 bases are TGTGCCAGTAGTCCCCATTCCCCCACAAAGGGTGGGGAGTACTTC.

The CDR3 sequence is CASRKTGQGDTEAFF. The CDR3 nucleotides are TGTGCCAGCAGGAAGACGGGACAGGGGGATACTGAAGCTTTCTTT. This chain uses TRBV6-6 with TRBJ1-1, with 11 bases lining up with TRBD1. In germline, CDR1 is MNHNY, CDR2 SVGAGI (reference sequence). Losses at the gene ends were 6 bases for V and 5 bases for J; bases not matched to a gene: 8. The CDR3 has 15 amino acids.

The CDR3 spells CASSTSPTGMNTEAFF. CDR3 bases: TGTGCCAGCAGCACCTCCCCTACAGGTATGAACACTGAAGCTTTCTTT. The rearrangement joins TRBV12-3 or TRBV12-4 to TRBJ1-1; D is possibly TRBD1 (5 bases). The CDR3 spans 16 residues. The V gene lost 6 bases and the J gene lost 0 bases, with 17 bases spanning the gap.

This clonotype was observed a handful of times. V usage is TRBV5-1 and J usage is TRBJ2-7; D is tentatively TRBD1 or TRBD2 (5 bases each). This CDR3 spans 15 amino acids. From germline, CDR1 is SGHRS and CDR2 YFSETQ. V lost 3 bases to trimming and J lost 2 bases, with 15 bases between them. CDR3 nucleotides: TGCGCCAGCAGCTCGAAAGGGACCTATCCCTACGAGCAGTACTTC. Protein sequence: CASSSKGTYPYEQYF.

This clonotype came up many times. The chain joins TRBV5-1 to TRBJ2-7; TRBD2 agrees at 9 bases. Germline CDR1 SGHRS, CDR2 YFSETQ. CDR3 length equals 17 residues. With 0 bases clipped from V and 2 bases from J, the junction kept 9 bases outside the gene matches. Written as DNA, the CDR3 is TGCGCCAGCAGCTTGGCCTCAGGGCCTAGCGGGACCTACGAGCAGTACTTC. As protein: CASSLASGPSGTYEQYF.

CDR3 nucleotides: TGCGCCAGCAGCTTCGGCGGAGGGGCTGAAAAACTGTTTTTT. This gives the protein CASSFGGGAEKLFF. The chain uses TRBV5-1 and TRBJ1-4; D is possibly TRBD1 (5 bases). V lost 2 bases, J lost 7 bases, and 12 bases lay in between. The germline gives CDR1 SGHRS, CDR2 YFSETQ. This CDR3 comprises 14 residues.

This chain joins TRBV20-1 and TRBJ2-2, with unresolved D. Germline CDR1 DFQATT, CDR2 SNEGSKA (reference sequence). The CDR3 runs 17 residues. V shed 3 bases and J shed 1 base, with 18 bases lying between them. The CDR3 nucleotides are TGCAGTGCTAGGCGGTTTAATGGACCCCAGAACACCGGGGAGCTGTTTTTT. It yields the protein CSARRFNGPQNTGELFF.

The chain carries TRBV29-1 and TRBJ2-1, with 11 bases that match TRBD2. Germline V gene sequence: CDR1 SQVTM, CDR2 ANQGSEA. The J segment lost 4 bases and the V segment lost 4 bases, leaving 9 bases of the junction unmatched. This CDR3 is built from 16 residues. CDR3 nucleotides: TGCAGCGTTGTTTCTCCTAGCGGGAGGAAATACAATGAGCAGTTCTTC. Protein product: CSVVSPSGRKYNEQFF.

The CDR3 sequence is CATSDQGQAGGYTF. The CDR3 DNA sequence: TGTGCCACCAGTGATCAGGGACAGGCGGGTGGCTACACCTTC. The chain uses TRBV24-1 and TRBJ1-2; 8 nucleotides match TRBD1. CDR1 is KGHDR and CDR2 is SFDVKD in the germline V gene. V gave up 3 bases and J gave up 7 bases; unmatched junction bases: 6. The CDR3 extends over 14 amino acids.

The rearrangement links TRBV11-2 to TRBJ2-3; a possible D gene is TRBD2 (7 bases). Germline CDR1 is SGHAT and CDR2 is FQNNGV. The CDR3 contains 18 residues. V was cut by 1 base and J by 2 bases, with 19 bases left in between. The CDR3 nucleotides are TGTGCCAGCAGCTTAGTCGCCGCGGGGGCGGGAGCCACAGATACGCAGTATTTT. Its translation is CASSLVAAGAGATDTQYF.

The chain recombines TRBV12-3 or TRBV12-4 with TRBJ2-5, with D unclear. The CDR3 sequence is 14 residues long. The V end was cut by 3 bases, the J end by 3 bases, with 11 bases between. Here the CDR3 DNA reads TGTGCCAGCAGTTTCCTACTCGTTAAAGAGACCCAGTACTTC. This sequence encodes CASSFLLVKETQYF.

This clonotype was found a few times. The CDR3 bases are TGTGCCAGCAGCCCAACTAGCGGGAGGGTATTCTACAATGAGCAGTTCTTC. It translates to CASSPTSGRVFYNEQFF. The chain is built from TRBV6-5 and TRBJ2-1; 13 positions agree with TRBD2. V lost 6 bases and J lost 3; bases outside the gene matches: 8. The CDR3 contains 17 residues. CDR1 is MNHEY, CDR2 SVGAGI, per germline.

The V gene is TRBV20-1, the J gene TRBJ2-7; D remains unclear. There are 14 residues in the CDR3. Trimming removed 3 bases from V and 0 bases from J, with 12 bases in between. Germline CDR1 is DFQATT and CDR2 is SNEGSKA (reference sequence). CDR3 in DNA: TGCAGTGCTAGTCCCGGCACGGTCTCCTACGAGCAGTACTTC. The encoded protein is CSASPGTVSYEQYF.

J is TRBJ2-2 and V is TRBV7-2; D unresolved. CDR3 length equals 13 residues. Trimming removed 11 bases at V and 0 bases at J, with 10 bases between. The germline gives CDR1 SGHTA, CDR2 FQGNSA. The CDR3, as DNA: TGTGCCGCGGACGGCGCGAACACCGGGGAGCTGTTTTTT. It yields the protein CAADGANTGELFF. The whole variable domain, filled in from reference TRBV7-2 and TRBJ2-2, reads GAGVSQSPSNKVTEKGKDVELRCDPISGHTALYWYRQSLGQGLEFLIYFQGNSAPDKSGLPSDRFSAERTGGSVSTLTIQRTQQEDSAVYLCAADGANTGELFFGEGSRLTVL.